Following are 3 T cell receptor beta chains from one sample sequenced in a study of shared clonotypes between healthy human individuals. Sequencing used immunoSEQ multiplex PCR; TCRdb keeps in-frame clones, though not all of them. Among over a million clones listed, about 96% were seen once. Sequencing input: naive CD4+ T cells sorted from blood. Noted subset: CD45RA+ positively selected. Every receptor here comes from a man aged 30 to 39 in good health.

The rearrangement links TRBV6-1 to TRBJ1-5; TRBD1 matches 9 bases. The CDR3 length is 14 residues. Germline V gives CDR1 MNHNS, CDR2 SASEGT. The V segment lost 2 bases and the J segment 7 bases; nucleotides outside the gene matches: 3. Here the CDR3 DNA reads TGTGCCAGCAGTGAAACAGGGGGCTTGCAGCCCCAGCATTTT. Translated, it gives CASSETGGLQPQHF.

The J gene is TRBJ2-1, the V gene TRBV4-1; D may be TRBD2 (6 bases). V was cut by 7 bases and J by 1 base, with 14 bases left in between. In germline, CDR1 is MGHRA, CDR2 YSYEKL. This CDR3 is built from 15 residues. The CDR3 protein is CASTTSTGSYNEQFF. In nucleotides, the CDR3 is TGCGCCAGCACCACTAGCACGGGTTCCTACAATGAGCAGTTCTTC.

This clone was counted a single time. The chain employs TRBV11-2 and TRBJ2-5, with 7 nucleotides matching TRBD1. V shed 5 bases and J 5 bases; nucleotides not matched to a gene: 17. Per the germline V gene, CDR1 is SGHAT and CDR2 is FQNNGV. CDR3 size: 17 residues. The chain's CDR3 is CASSEPPTGFKRETQYF. The CDR3 DNA is TGTGCCAGCAGCGAACCACCGACAGGGTTCAAAAGGGAGACCCAGTACTTC.